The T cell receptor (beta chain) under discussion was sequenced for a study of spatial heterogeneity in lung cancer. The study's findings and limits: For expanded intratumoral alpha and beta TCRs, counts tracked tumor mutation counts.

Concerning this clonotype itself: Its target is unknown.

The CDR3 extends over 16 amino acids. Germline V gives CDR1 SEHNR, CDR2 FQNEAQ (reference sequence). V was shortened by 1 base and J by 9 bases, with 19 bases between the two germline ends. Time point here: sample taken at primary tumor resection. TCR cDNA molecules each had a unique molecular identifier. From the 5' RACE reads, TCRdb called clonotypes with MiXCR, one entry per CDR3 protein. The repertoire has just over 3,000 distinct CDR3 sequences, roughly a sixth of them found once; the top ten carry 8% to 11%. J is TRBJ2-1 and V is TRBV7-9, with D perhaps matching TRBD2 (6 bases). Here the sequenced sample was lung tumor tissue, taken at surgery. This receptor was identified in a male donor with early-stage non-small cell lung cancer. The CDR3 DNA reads TGTGCCAGCAGCTTAGAAGTGGGTCCCCTGGGACTTGAGCAGTTCTTC. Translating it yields CASSLEVGPLGLEQFF.